These 13 T cell receptor beta chains originate from one sample sequenced in a study of OX40 agonist ivuxolimab in advanced cancers. Profiling relied on immunoSEQ multiplex PCR, and the TCRdb table lists in-frame clones only, not all of them. The sample consists of nearly 25,000 clones, roughly 90% of them appearing once. The source was CD4+ or CD8+ T cells sorted from blood, collected in a trial of the OX40 agonist ivuxolimab. The receptors originated from an adult with an advanced solid tumor such as melanoma, head and neck, liver or kidney cancer.

The genes are TRBV10-1 and TRBJ2-3; 10 bases align to TRBD1. CDR1 and CDR2 from the germline V gene are WNHNN and SYGVQD (reference sequence). With V trimmed by 10 bases and J by 1 base, 2 bases remained unmatched. The CDR3 length is 13 residues. The CDR3 is CATGQGGTDTQYF. In nucleotides, the CDR3 is TGCGCCACCGGACAGGGGGGCACAGATACGCAGTATTTT.

V and J are TRBV18 and TRBJ2-7, with D possibly TRBD2 on 5 matching bases. Germline lookup yields CDR1 KGHSH and CDR2 LQKENI. Trimming took 1 base from V and 2 from J, leaving 18 bases between them. The CDR3 is 17 amino acids. This chain's CDR3 is CASSPRAFDGVAYEQYF. The CDR3 coding sequence is TGTGCCAGCTCACCACGGGCGTTTGACGGGGTCGCCTACGAGCAGTACTTC.

The chain employs TRBV7-3 and TRBJ1-2; weak D call: TRBD1 (6 bases). CDR3 length: 15 amino acids. V lost 5 bases and J lost 4, with 17 bases in between. Germline CDR1 reads SGHTA; CDR2 reads FQGTGA. CDR3 sequence (DNA): TGTGCCAGCAGCACACCAGGACAGCCGTTCTATGGCTACACCTTC. As protein: CASSTPGQPFYGYTF.

The chain combines TRBV11-3 with TRBJ2-5; tentatively, D is TRBD1 (6 bases). Germline-derived CDR1 and CDR2 are SGHNT and YENEEA. The germline V and J ends were trimmed by 1 base and 2 bases, with 11 bases remaining between them. This CDR3 spans 15 amino acids. The CDR3 loop is CASSLGQGSQETQYF. The DNA for the CDR3 is TGTGCCAGCAGCTTAGGTCAGGGGTCTCAAGAGACCCAGTACTTC.

CDR3 region: CASSSRGQARQSGYTF. DNA of the CDR3: TGTGCCAGCAGTTCCCGGGGGCAGGCCCGCCAGTCGGGCTACACCTTC. This chain connects TRBV28 to TRBJ1-2; D might be TRBD1 (6 bases). The germline gives CDR1 MDHEN, CDR2 SYDVKM. The CDR3 length is 16 residues. The ends were cut back, 4 bases at V and 8 bases at J, with 23 bases in the middle.

The chain combines TRBV11-2 with TRBJ1-1; D gene ambiguous. Trimming cost V 4 bases and J 4 bases, with 16 bases left between them. In germline, CDR1 is SGHAT, CDR2 FQNNGV. The length of the CDR3 is 15 residues. CDR3 sequence: CASSSRSGRPTEAFF. As DNA, the CDR3 is TGTGCCAGCAGCTCCAGATCCGGACGGCCCACTGAAGCTTTCTTT. The complete variable domain, with remaining parts taken from reference TRBV11-2 and TRBJ1-1, reads EAGVAQSPRYKIIEKRQSVAFWCNPISGHATLYWYQQILGQGPKLLIQFQNNGVVDDSQLPKDRFSAERLKGVDSTLKIQPAKLEDSAVYLCASSSRSGRPTEAFFGQGTRLTVV.

This chain uses TRBV7-2 with TRBJ2-3; tentative D call: TRBD2 (6 bases). CDR3 size: 15 residues. Germline V gene sequence: CDR1 SGHTA, CDR2 FQGNSA. Trimming removed 5 bases from V and 6 bases from J, with 18 bases in between. The CDR3 DNA is TGTGCCAGCAGCCCTCGACTAGTATCGAGTGATACGCAGTATTTT. It encodes CASSPRLVSSDTQYF.

As DNA, the CDR3 is TGTGCCAGCTCACCCTTTGACCAGGGAAGGGATCAGCCCCAGCATTTT. Translating gives CASSPFDQGRDQPQHF. The V gene is TRBV18, the J gene TRBJ1-5; a possible D gene is TRBD1 (5 bases). V shed 3 bases and J shed 5 bases, with 17 bases lying between them. The CDR3 consists of 16 residues. Germline V gene sequence: CDR1 KGHSH, CDR2 LQKENI.

The rearrangement uses TRBV6-6 and TRBJ2-7; D might be TRBD2 (5 bases). The germline V gene has CDR1 MNHNY and CDR2 SVGAGI (reference sequence). The CDR3 length is 11 residues. V was pared by 4 bases and J by 6 bases, with 7 bases between. The CDR3 protein is CASSLRVEQYF. The CDR3 nucleotides are TGTGCCAGCAGTTTGAGGGTCGAGCAGTACTTC.

The J gene is TRBJ2-5, the V gene TRBV10-1; unclear D gene. Germline V gene lookup returns CDR1 WNHNN and CDR2 SYGVQD (reference sequence). The CDR3 has 13 amino acids. Between the trimmed V and J ends, which lost 0 bases and 7 bases, there was a span of 9 bases. Here the CDR3 DNA reads TGCGCCAGCAGTGAGTCAGTTGTGGGGACCCAGTACTTC. It specifies CASSESVVGTQYF.

The chain employs TRBV5-4 and TRBJ2-2, with 7 bases matching TRBD2. V shed 0 bases, J shed 2 bases, and the junction held 4 bases outside the gene matches. The V gene's germline CDR1 is SGHNT and CDR2 YYREEE (reference sequence). The CDR3 consists of 16 residues. CDR3 coding DNA: TGTGCCAGCAGCTTGGGTCTAGCGGCCAACACCGGGGAGCTGTTTTTT. Its translation is CASSLGLAANTGELFF.

The rearrangement joins TRBV27 to TRBJ1-5, with unresolved D. Trimming removed 2 bases at V and 7 bases at J, with 15 bases between. Per the germline V gene, CDR1 is MNHEY and CDR2 is SMNVEV (reference sequence). The CDR3 consists of 15 residues. CDR3 DNA: TGTGCCAGCAGTTTAGTCCCGGGCGGTCGACAGCCCCAGCATTTT. Protein product: CASSLVPGGRQPQHF.

The chain recombines TRBV7-4 with TRBJ2-6; D ambiguous. V was cut by 5 bases and J by 5 bases, with 22 bases left in between. CDR1 and CDR2 (germline): SGHVT, SQSDAQ. The length of the CDR3 is 18 residues. The CDR3 coding sequence is TGTGCCAGCAGCCGATATTGCAGCTCACAAAGTCGGGCCAACGTCCTGACTTTC. Amino acids: CASSRYCSSQSRANVLTF. Based on the CDR3 plus reference TRBV7-4 and TRBJ2-6, the full variable domain is GAGVSQSPRYKVAKRGRDVALRCDSISGHVTLYWYRQTLGQGSEVLTYSQSDAQRDKSGRPSGRFSAERPERSVSTLKIQRTEQGDSAVYLCASSRYCSSQSRANVLTFGAGSRLTVL.